The entry that follows covers one T cell receptor (beta chain) sequence. What it binds is not known. This sample is part of a study of shared clonotypes between healthy human individuals. On the study more broadly: The plates for each donor numbered three CD4 naive, three CD4 memory, two CD8 naive and one CD8 memory. Broader study findings: A generally larger estimated richness was seen in naive subsets than in memory subsets. Non-shared clonotypes had lower generation probabilities than clonotypes shared by all four sorted-subset donors.

CD45RO negativity and positive selection for CCR7 defined naive CD8 cells, a population that excluded terminally differentiated effector memory CD45RA+ cells. All the donors were Caucasian adults who lived in Nashville, Tennessee. The table came from immunoSEQ multiplex PCR; TCRdb's copy has only in-frame clones and leaves some out. This table holds about 600,000 clones, about 95% found once. Germline V lookup: CDR1 MNHEY, CDR2 SMNVEV (reference sequence). The V and J ends lost 6 bases and 1 base respectively, with 9 bases between them. The CDR3 sequence is 13 residues long. This clonotype was sampled from a woman aged 25-40 years in good health. The chain uses TRBV27 and TRBJ2-5; no firm D call. Material: naive CD8+ T cells sorted from blood. Here the CDR3 reads CASSRASQETQYF. The CDR3 nucleotides are TGTGCCAGCAGCCGCGCTTCCCAAGAGACCCAGTACTTC.